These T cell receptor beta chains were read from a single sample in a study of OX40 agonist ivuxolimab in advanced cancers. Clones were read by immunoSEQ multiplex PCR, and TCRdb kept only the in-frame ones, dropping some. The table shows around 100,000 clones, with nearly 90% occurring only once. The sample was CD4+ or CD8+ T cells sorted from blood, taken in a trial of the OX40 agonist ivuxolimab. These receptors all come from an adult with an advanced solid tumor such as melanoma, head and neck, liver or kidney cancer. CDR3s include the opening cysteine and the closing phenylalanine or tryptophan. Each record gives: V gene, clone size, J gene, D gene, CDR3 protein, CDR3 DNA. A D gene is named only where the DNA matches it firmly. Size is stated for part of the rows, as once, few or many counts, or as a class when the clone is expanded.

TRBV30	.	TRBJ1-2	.	CAWDSLDGLSDGYTF	TGTGCCTGGGACTCTTTGGACGGGCTCTCCGATGGCTACACCTTC
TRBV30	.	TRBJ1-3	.	CAWSVGARTGNTIYF	TGTGCCTGGAGTGTGGGAGCCCGAACTGGAAACACCATATATTTT
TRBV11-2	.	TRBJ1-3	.	CASSPSGNTIYF	TGTGCCAGCAGCCCCTCCGGAAACACCATATATTTT
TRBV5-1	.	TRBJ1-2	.	CASSLTHGGGYTF	TGCGCCAGCAGCTTAACTCATGGGGGCGGCTACACCTTC
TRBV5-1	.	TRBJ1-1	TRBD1	CASSPGTGVWMTEAFF	TGCGCCAGCAGCCCCGGGACAGGGGTTTGGATGACTGAAGCTTTCTTT
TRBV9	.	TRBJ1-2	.	CASSLTGINYGYTF	TGTGCCAGCAGCTTGACCGGGATAAACTATGGCTACACCTTC
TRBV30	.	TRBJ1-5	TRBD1	CAWSEGDRTNQPQHF	TGTGCCTGGAGCGAAGGGGACAGGACTAATCAGCCCCAGCATTTT
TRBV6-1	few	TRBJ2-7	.	CASTVQGSLYEQYF	TGTGCCAGCACTGTGCAGGGGAGTTTATACGAGCAGTACTTC
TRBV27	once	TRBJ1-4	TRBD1	CASSGTGGLKLFF	TGTGCCAGCAGTGGGACAGGGGGTCTCAAACTGTTTTTT
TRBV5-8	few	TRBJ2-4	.	CASSFSGAKNIQYF	TGTGCCAGCAGCTTCTCAGGAGCCAAAAACATTCAGTACTTC
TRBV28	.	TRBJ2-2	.	CASSQTRGVPTGTGELFF	TGTGCCAGCAGTCAAACAAGAGGGGTCCCCACTGGCACCGGGGAGCTGTTTTTT
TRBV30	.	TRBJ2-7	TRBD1	CAWSRPGTGPYEQYF	TGTGCCTGGAGTCGCCCCGGGACAGGGCCCTACGAGCAGTACTTC
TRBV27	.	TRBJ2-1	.	CASRTVRSYNEQFF	TGTGCCAGCAGGACCGTCCGCTCCTACAATGAGCAGTTCTTC
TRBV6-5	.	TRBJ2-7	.	CASSYPNNEQYF	TGTGCCAGCAGTTACCCCAACAACGAGCAGTACTTC
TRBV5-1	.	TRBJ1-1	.	CASSPRLGGTTEAFF	TGCGCCAGCAGCCCCCGGTTAGGGGGGACCACTGAAGCTTTCTTT
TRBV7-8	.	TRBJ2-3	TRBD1	CASSLARQGGTDTQYF	TGTGCCAGCAGCTTAGCGAGACAGGGGGGCACAGATACGCAGTATTTT
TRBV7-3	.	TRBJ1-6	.	CASGLDRNSPLHF	TGTGCCAGCGGACTTGACAGAAATTCACCCCTCCACTTT
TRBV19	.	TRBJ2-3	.	CASREMGTDTQYF	TGTGCCAGTAGGGAAATGGGCACAGATACGCAGTATTTT
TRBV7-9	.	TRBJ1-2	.	CASSFGGRANYGYTF	TGTGCCAGCAGCTTCGGCGGCAGGGCGAACTATGGCTACACCTTC
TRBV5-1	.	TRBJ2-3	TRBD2	CASSFGLAIDTDTQYF	TGCGCCAGCAGCTTCGGACTAGCGATAGACACAGATACGCAGTATTTT
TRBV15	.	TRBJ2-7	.	CATSRLQAYEQYF	TGTGCCACCAGCAGGTTACAAGCCTACGAGCAGTACTTC
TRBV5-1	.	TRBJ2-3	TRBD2	CASSLGASGTDTQYF	TGCGCCAGCAGCTTGGGAGCTAGCGGGACAGATACGCAGTATTTT
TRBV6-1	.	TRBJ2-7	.	CASSEALRTFYEQYF	TGTGCCAGCAGTGAAGCGCTTCGGACTTTCTACGAGCAGTACTTC
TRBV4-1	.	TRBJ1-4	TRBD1	CASSSRDSRLNEKLFF	TGCGCCAGCAGCTCGCGGGACAGTCGGCTTAATGAAAAACTGTTTTTT
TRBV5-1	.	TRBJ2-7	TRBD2	CASSLTSGIGYEQYF	TGCGCCAGCAGCTTGACTAGCGGGATTGGCTACGAGCAGTACTTC
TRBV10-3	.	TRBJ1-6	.	CAISQGPQEFPLHF	TGTGCCATCAGCCAGGGGCCGCAGGAATTTCCCCTCCACTTT
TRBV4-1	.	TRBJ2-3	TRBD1	CASSQDQRTGDTQYF	TGCGCCAGCAGCCAAGACCAAAGGACAGGAGATACGCAGTATTTT
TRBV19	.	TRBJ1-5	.	CASSGRRGSNQPQHF	TGTGCCAGTAGTGGACGAAGAGGAAGCAATCAGCCCCAGCATTTT
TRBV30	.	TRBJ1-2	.	CAWRKGGDYGYTF	TGTGCCTGGAGAAAAGGCGGCGACTATGGCTACACCTTC
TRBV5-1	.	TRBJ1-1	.	CASSLVLMQGNTEAFF	TGCGCCAGCAGCTTGGTACTTATGCAGGGAAACACTGAAGCTTTCTTT
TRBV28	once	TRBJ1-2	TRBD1	CASRSGTGDGYTF	TGTGCCAGCAGGTCCGGGACAGGGGATGGCTACACCTTC
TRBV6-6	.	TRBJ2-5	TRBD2	CASSYGRGGRGETQYF	TGTGCCAGCAGTTATGGGCGGGGGGGCCGAGGAGAGACCCAGTACTTC
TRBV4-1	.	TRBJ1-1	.	CASSQGLSWGSEAFF	TGCGCCAGCAGCCAAGGACTGTCCTGGGGCTCTGAAGCTTTCTTT
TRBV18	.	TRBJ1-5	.	CASSPASGGNQPQHF	TGTGCCAGCTCACCGGCCTCTGGGGGCAATCAGCCCCAGCATTTT
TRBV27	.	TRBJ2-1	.	CASSLTGTLSYNEQFF	TGTGCCAGCAGTCTGACCGGGACCCTCTCCTACAATGAGCAGTTCTTC
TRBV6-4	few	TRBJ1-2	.	CASSAEGLGYGYTF	TGTGCCAGCAGTGCTGAAGGGTTGGGCTATGGCTACACCTTC
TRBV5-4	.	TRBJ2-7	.	CASSIPGYEQYF	TGTGCCAGCAGCATCCCAGGGTACGAGCAGTACTTC
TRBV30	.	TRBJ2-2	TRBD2	CAWNLAGVLGGELFF	TGTGCCTGGAACCTAGCGGGAGTTCTTGGCGGGGAGCTGTTTTTT
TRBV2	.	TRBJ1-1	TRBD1	CASSADRDTEAFF	TGTGCCAGCAGTGCCGACAGGGACACTGAAGCTTTCTTT
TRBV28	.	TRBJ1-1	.	CASSFLDRNTEAFF	TGTGCCAGCAGTTTTCTGGACAGGAACACTGAAGCTTTCTTT
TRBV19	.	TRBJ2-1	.	CASSPDRSSYNEQFF	TGTGCCAGTAGTCCCGACAGGAGCTCCTACAATGAGCAGTTCTTC
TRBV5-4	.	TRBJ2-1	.	CASSFTPALLNEQFF	TGTGCCAGCAGCTTTACCCCGGCACTCCTCAATGAGCAGTTCTTC
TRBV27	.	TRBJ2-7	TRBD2	CASRVGTSGSIGSLEQYF	TGTGCCAGCAGGGTCGGGACTAGCGGGAGTATAGGGTCTCTCGAGCAGTACTTC
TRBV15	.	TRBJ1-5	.	CATSRDYQPQHF	TGTGCCACCAGCAGAGATTATCAGCCCCAGCATTTT
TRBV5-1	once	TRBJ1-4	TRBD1	CASSLETTGDKLFF	TGCGCCAGCAGCTTAGAAACAACAGGGGACAAACTGTTTTTT
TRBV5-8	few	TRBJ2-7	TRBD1	CASSFLGTGGYEQYF	TGTGCCAGCAGCTTTCTGGGGACAGGGGGCTACGAGCAGTACTTC
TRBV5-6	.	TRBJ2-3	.	CASSRGGPTDTQYF	TGTGCCAGCAGCCGTGGAGGACCCACAGATACGCAGTATTTT
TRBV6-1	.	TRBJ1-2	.	CASSRGYGYTF	TGTGCCAGCTCCAGGGGTTATGGCTACACCTTC
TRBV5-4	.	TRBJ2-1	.	CASETGLPTNEQFF	TGTGCCAGCGAAACAGGACTCCCGACAAATGAGCAGTTCTTC
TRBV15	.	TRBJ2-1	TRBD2	CATSRDKGLAGVHEQFF	TGTGCCACCAGCAGAGATAAAGGGCTAGCGGGAGTCCATGAGCAGTTCTTC
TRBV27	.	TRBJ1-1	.	CASSLIGNTEAFF	TGTGCCAGCAGTTTAATAGGGAACACTGAAGCTTTCTTT
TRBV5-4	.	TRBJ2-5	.	CASSRAGRETQYF	TGTGCCAGCAGCCGGGCTGGTCGGGAGACCCAGTACTTC
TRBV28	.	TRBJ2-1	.	CASNLARGGQQFF	TGTGCCAGCAATCTCGCGCGGGGAGGCCAGCAGTTCTTC
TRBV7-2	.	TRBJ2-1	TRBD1	CASSAILGQGGEQFF	TGTGCCAGCAGCGCAATTTTGGGACAGGGTGGCGAGCAGTTCTTC
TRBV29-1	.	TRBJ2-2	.	CSVYQTSNTGELFF	TGCAGCGTTTATCAAACCTCGAACACCGGGGAGCTGTTTTTT
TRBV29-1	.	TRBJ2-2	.	CSFTSPGFTGELFF	TGCAGCTTTACATCACCAGGGTTCACCGGGGAGCTGTTTTTT
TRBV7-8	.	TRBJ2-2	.	CASSLIRTGELFF	TGTGCCAGCAGCTTGATCCGTACCGGGGAGCTGTTTTTT